The clone carrying this T cell receptor beta chain was counted only a few times. Its specificity is not known. Sequenced material consisted of expressed TCRB transcripts (all of the isolated RNA was reverse transcribed). Some clones are missing from TCRdb's copy, which holds only in-frame ones; the method was immunoSEQ multiplex PCR. Of some 140,000 clones in the sample, around 8.8% are singletons; the top ten hold approximately 0.7%. The data were taken from a study of beta chain features in type 1 diabetes. Study-wide results and caveats: High-TCR-expressing cells could be over-represented by cDNA sequencing. It was possible that PCR favored shorter templates, equally so in patients and controls. The analysis here could not establish whether HLA type shapes TCRB rearrangement. Patients with Type 1 diabetes showed moderately but significantly shorter TCRB CDR3s in all four CD4+ subsets.

This CDR3 has 16 amino acids. Germline lookup yields CDR1 SGDLS and CDR2 YYNGEE. V lost 0 bases, J lost 0 bases, and 3 bases stayed unmatched. Every sorted population was more than 95% pure. This clonotype was obtained from a man aged 25 to 40 with type 1 diabetes. Sequencing was carried out using central memory CD4+ T cells from blood. The V gene is TRBV9, the J gene TRBJ2-1; TRBD2 matches 7 bases. CDR3 protein: CASSVGGGASYNEQFF. DNA for the CDR3: TGTGCCAGCAGCGTAGGGGGGGGAGCCTCCTACAATGAGCAGTTCTTC.